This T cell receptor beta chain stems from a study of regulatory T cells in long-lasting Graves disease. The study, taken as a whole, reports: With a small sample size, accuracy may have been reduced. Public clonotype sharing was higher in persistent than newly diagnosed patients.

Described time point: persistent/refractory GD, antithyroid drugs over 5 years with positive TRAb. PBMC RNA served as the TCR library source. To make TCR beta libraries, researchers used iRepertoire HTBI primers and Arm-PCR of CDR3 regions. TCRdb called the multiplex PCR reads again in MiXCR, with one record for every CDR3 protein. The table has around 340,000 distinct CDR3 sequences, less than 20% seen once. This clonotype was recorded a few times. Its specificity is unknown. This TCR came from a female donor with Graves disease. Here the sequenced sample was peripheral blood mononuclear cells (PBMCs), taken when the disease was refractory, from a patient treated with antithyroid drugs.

The CDR3 protein is CASSESNDLRGYTF. The CDR3 DNA sequence: TGCGCCAGCAGTGAGTCTAATGACCTTAGAGGCTACACCTTC. This sequence joins TRBV10-1 and TRBJ1-2; D is unresolved. The V gene lost 0 bases and the J gene lost 8 bases, with 13 bases spanning the gap. The germline V gene encodes CDR1 WNHNN and CDR2 SYGVQD (reference sequence). The CDR3 totals 14 residues.